This passage covers 10 T cell receptor beta chains from one sample sequenced in a study of vaccination and CD4 T cells after COVID-19. TCRdb re-analysed the PCR reads in MiXCR, keeping a single row per CDR3 protein. This repertoire shows 20,000 to 25,000 distinct CDR3 sequences, roughly 61% found once; its top ten account for 1.1%. The specimen comprised CD4+ T cells from blood, sampled before SARS-CoV-2 vaccination. These receptors were obtained from a human donor who had recovered from COVID-19.

The gene calls are TRBV12-3 or TRBV12-4 and TRBJ2-5, with TRBD2 identical over 14 bases. The CDR3 has 18 residues. V lost 4 bases, J lost 10 bases, and 17 bases stayed unmatched. CDR3 residues: CASSSSGLAGGLLLGQYF. The CDR3 nucleotides are TGTGCCAGCAGTTCCTCCGGACTAGCGGGAGGACTATTACTAGGCCAGTACTTC.

The genes are TRBV9 and TRBJ1-1; weak D call: TRBD1 (5 bases). The CDR3 runs to 13 residues. Trimming removed 2 bases from V and 3 bases from J, with 8 bases in between. In germline, CDR1 is SGDLS, CDR2 YYNGEE. In DNA form, the CDR3 reads TGTGCCAGCAGCGTGGGGGGGGACACTGAAGCTTTCTTT. Translation: CASSVGGDTEAFF.

This clonotype came up a few times. V and J are TRBV10-3 and TRBJ1-2, with 7 bases aligning to TRBD1. V shed 0 bases and J 5 bases; nucleotides not matched to a gene: 0. The CDR3 covers 13 residues. Germline CDR1 ENHRY, CDR2 SYGVKD. The CDR3, as DNA: TGTGCCATCAGTGAGTCGACAGGGTATGGCTACACCTTC. Amino acid sequence: CAISESTGYGYTF.

The chain is built from TRBV7-9 and TRBJ1-4; possible D gene TRBD1, 5 bases. This CDR3 contains 16 residues. The V end was cut by 5 bases, the J end by 8 bases, with 21 bases between. Germline V gene lookup returns CDR1 SEHNR and CDR2 FQNEAQ (reference sequence). This CDR3 is CASSPTAGAGNEKLFF. The CDR3 nucleotides read TGTGCCAGCAGCCCAACCGCCGGGGCAGGGAACGAAAAACTGTTTTTT.

The V call is TRBV6-2 or TRBV6-3, the J call TRBJ1-1; a weak D match, TRBD1 (6 bases). Germline V gene lookup returns CDR1 MNHEY and CDR2 SVGEGT. The CDR3 has 16 residues. The V and J ends lost 3 bases and 2 bases respectively, with 16 bases between them. CDR3 sequence: CASSYDSKGVNTEAFF. CDR3 DNA: TGTGCCAGCAGTTATGATAGTAAGGGGGTAAACACTGAAGCTTTCTTT.

The gene calls are TRBV6-1 and TRBJ1-1; D may be TRBD1 (5 bases). Germline CDR1 and CDR2: MNHNS and SASEGT. V lost 6 bases and J 5 bases, leaving 13 bases between the germline ends. This CDR3 has 13 residues. For the CDR3, the DNA is TGTGCCAGCAGCGAGGGGCAAAGGACTGAAGCTTTCTTT. As protein: CASSEGQRTEAFF.

The chain employs TRBV20-1 and TRBJ2-3; D is ambiguous. The V end lost 3 bases, the J end lost 2 bases, and 6 bases lay between the germline ends. The CDR3 spans 12 residues. Per the germline V gene, CDR1 is DFQATT and CDR2 is SNEGSKA (reference sequence). The CDR3 DNA reads as TGCAGTGCTAGTGAGAACACAGATACGCAGTATTTT. Its translation is CSASENTDTQYF.

This clonotype was counted a few times. The chain couples TRBV20-1 to TRBJ2-3; D ambiguous. This CDR3 is 14 amino acids long. V was trimmed by 6 bases and J by 2 bases, leaving 15 bases between them. Germline CDR1 reads DFQATT; CDR2 reads SNEGSKA (reference sequence). CDR3 DNA: TGCAGTGCAACTCGAGGCGCCTTCACAGATACGCAGTATTTT. It specifies CSATRGAFTDTQYF.

The V gene is TRBV12-3 or TRBV12-4, the J gene TRBJ1-6; D gene unclear. The CDR3 runs 14 residues. The germline V and J ends were trimmed by 6 bases and 4 bases, with 10 bases remaining between them. In DNA form, the CDR3 reads TGTGCCAGCAGCGAACGGGAATATAATTCACCCCTCCACTTT. Translation: CASSEREYNSPLHF.

V gene TRBV6-1 combines with J gene TRBJ2-7, with D unclear. Germline V gives CDR1 MNHNS, CDR2 SASEGT. The CDR3 loop spans 15 amino acids. Trimming stripped 2 bases from V and 1 base from J, with 12 bases between. The CDR3 DNA reads as TGTGCCAGCAGTGAACCCGCCTCCGGATCCTACGAGCAGTACTTC. This translates into CASSEPASGSYEQYF.